These 15 T cell receptor beta chains were all obtained from the same sample, sequenced in a study of response to subunit inactivated influenza vaccine (dated by TCRdb to the late 2010s). The library came from RT-PCR. Sequenced on an Illumina HiSeq 2500. TCRdb trimmed the raw reads at Q25, called clones with MiXCR and kept productive beta chains. Records with the same CDR3 protein are collapsed into one entry carrying the most frequent genes and DNA. Present in this sample are about 540,000 distinct CDR3 sequences, 20% to 25% of which were seen just once. Together, the top ten hold under 3.5% of the sample. These sequences were also reported in another study, on T cells expressing NK-cell markers. Drawing on the second study: TCR beta cDNA libraries were prepared using 5'RACE template switching, which introduced a universal primer site and unique molecular identifiers.

The sequencing here drew on CD4+ T cells sorted from PBMCs, taken 12 days after vaccination. The receptors originated from a man between 50 and 59 years old who received an inactivated influenza vaccine. Donor details come from another sample of the same person, matched by shared clones.

The rearrangement joins TRBV5-6 to TRBJ2-2, with 10 bases identical to TRBD1. Per germline, CDR1 SGHDT and CDR2 YYEEEE. The CDR3 consists of 16 residues. With 2 bases clipped from V and 7 bases from J, the junction kept 8 bases outside the gene matches. CDR3 amino acids: CASSLRSTGGGGELFF. In DNA, the CDR3 is TGTGCCAGCAGCTTACGTTCGACAGGGGGCGGCGGGGAGCTGTTTTTT.

This chain links TRBV7-2 with TRBJ1-6; D might be TRBD1 (5 bases). The germline V and J ends were trimmed by 5 bases and 9 bases, with 8 bases remaining between them. The CDR3 has 12 residues. CDR1 and CDR2 (germline): SGHTA, FQGNSA. CDR3 nucleotides: TGTGCCAGCAGCCGGGACCTTTCACCCCTCCACTTT. Protein: CASSRDLSPLHF.

The chain uses TRBV12-3 or TRBV12-4 and TRBJ2-7; D may be TRBD1 (6 bases). The CDR3 runs to 14 residues. V lost 5 bases and J lost 6, with 17 bases in between. CDR3 bases: TGTGCCAGCAGTAAAACCGAACAGGGTGGCGAGCAGTACTTC. The encoded protein is CASSKTEQGGEQYF.

This clonotype was seen a handful of times. V gene TRBV6-2 or TRBV6-3 combines with J gene TRBJ2-7, with 10 positions matching TRBD2. V shed 8 bases and J 1 base; nucleotides not matched to a gene: 2. The CDR3 consists of 13 residues. Germline CDR1 is MNHEY and CDR2 is SVGEGT. This CDR3 is CASGTSVSYEQYF. The CDR3 DNA is TGTGCCAGCGGGACTAGCGTTTCCTACGAGCAGTACTTC.

This clonotype was picked up a small number of times. V is TRBV6-1 and J is TRBJ2-2; 11 bases are shared with TRBD2. V dropped 6 bases and J dropped 3; count of bases not matched to a gene: 9. CDR3 size: 17 residues. Germline lookup yields CDR1 MNHNS and CDR2 SASEGT. The CDR3 sequence: CASSSHSGRVYTGELFF. DNA of the CDR3: TGTGCCAGCAGCAGCCATAGCGGGAGGGTGTACACCGGGGAGCTGTTTTTT.

J is TRBJ2-7 and V is TRBV20-1; D is ambiguous. V gave up 5 bases and J gave up 3 bases, with 14 bases separating them. The length of the CDR3 is 13 residues. The V gene's germline CDR1 is DFQATT and CDR2 SNEGSKA (reference sequence). In DNA, the CDR3 is TGCAGTGCTCCAAACCAGGCTCTCTACGAGCAGTACTTC. Translating it yields CSAPNQALYEQYF.

CDR3 in amino acids: CASSPDLATYEQYF. In DNA, the CDR3 is TGTGCCAGCTCCCCTGACCTTGCAACCTACGAGCAGTACTTC. The rearrangement joins TRBV18 to TRBJ2-7, with D uncertain. Germline V gene sequence: CDR1 KGHSH, CDR2 LQKENI. V dropped 6 bases and J dropped 2 bases, with 14 bases sitting between them. The CDR3 is 14 residues long.

This chain uses TRBV12-3 or TRBV12-4 with TRBJ2-3; TRBD2 agrees at 14 bases. V was pared by 5 bases and J by 9 bases, with 7 bases of the junction left unmatched. The CDR3 has 15 amino acids. Here the CDR3 reads CASSPGLAGVGTQYF. CDR3 DNA sequence: TGTGCCAGCAGTCCGGGACTAGCGGGAGTTGGGACGCAGTATTTT.

This clonotype was found a few times. The V gene is TRBV2, the J gene TRBJ2-7; 8 positions agree with TRBD2. CDR1 and CDR2 (germline): SNHLY, FYNNEI. This CDR3 has 13 residues. Trimming took 8 bases from V and 7 from J; bases not matched to a gene: 10. This CDR3 reads CASSGSGTGEQYF. In DNA, the CDR3 is TGTGCCAGCTCAGGTAGCGGGACTGGTGAGCAGTACTTC.

J is TRBJ2-7 and V is TRBV9, with 9 bases fitting TRBD1. V was pared by 2 bases and J by 6 bases, with 9 bases of the junction left unmatched. This CDR3 has 15 residues. Germline values: CDR1 SGDLS, CDR2 YYNGEE. The CDR3 DNA is TGTGCCAGCAGCGTTGAACCCGGGACAGGGTCCGAGCAGTACTTC. Its protein product is CASSVEPGTGSEQYF.

J is TRBJ2-7 and V is TRBV5-5; 8 bases agree with TRBD1. The germline V gene encodes CDR1 SGHKS and CDR2 YYEKEE (reference sequence). Trimming at V came to 2 bases and at J to 2 bases, leaving 6 bases not matched to a gene. The CDR3 loop spans 15 amino acids. CDR3 in DNA: TGTGCCAGCAGCTTTCTTGGACAGGGTCCCTACGAGCAGTACTTC. The encoded protein is CASSFLGQGPYEQYF.

This clonotype was counted between two and nine times. The chain employs TRBV20-1 and TRBJ2-1; 13 nucleotides match TRBD2. V dropped 2 bases and J dropped 7; count of bases not matched to a gene: 5. The CDR3 is made up of 15 amino acids. Germline V gene data show CDR1 as DFQATT and CDR2 as SNEGSKA (reference sequence). This CDR3 is CSARKTSGRVNEQFF. CDR3 sequence (DNA): TGCAGTGCTAGAAAAACTAGCGGGAGGGTTAATGAGCAGTTCTTC.

The J gene is TRBJ1-4, the V gene TRBV7-3; possibly TRBD1 for D (6 bases). The CDR3 is made up of 15 amino acids. The ends were cut back, 3 bases at V and 0 bases at J, with 8 bases in the middle. Looked up from germline, CDR1 is SGHTA and CDR2 is FQGTGA. CDR3 sequence: CASSLTGTTNEKLFF. The CDR3 DNA is TGTGCCAGCAGCTTGACAGGAACAACTAATGAAAAACTGTTTTTT.

V gene TRBV3-1 combines with J gene TRBJ1-2; 7 bases match TRBD1. Germline CDR1 is LGHDT and CDR2 is YNNKEL (reference sequence). Germline trimming cut 6 bases from V and 8 bases from J; bases unmatched to any gene: 9. The CDR3 contains 13 residues. As DNA, the CDR3 is TGTGCCAGCAGTAAACCGACAGGGTTCGGCTACACCTTC. Its protein product is CASSKPTGFGYTF. The entire variable domain, with the rest obtained from reference TRBV3-1 and TRBJ1-2, is as follows: DTAVSQTPKYLVTQMGNDKSIKCEQNLGHDTMYWYKQDSKKFLKIMFSYNNKELIINETVPNRFSPKSPDKAHLNLHINSLELGDSAVYFCASSKPTGFGYTFGSGTRLTVV.

This clonotype occurred a few times. This chain connects TRBV3-1 to TRBJ2-7; 10 positions agree with TRBD2. This CDR3 contains 16 residues. Germline values: CDR1 LGHDT, CDR2 YNNKEL (reference sequence). V lost 0 bases to trimming and J lost 4 bases; unmatched junction nucleotides: 6. CDR3 region: CASSQELAGGIYEQYF. The DNA of the CDR3 is TGTGCCAGCAGCCAAGAGTTAGCGGGGGGCATATACGAGCAGTACTTC.